A selection of T cell receptor beta chains follows, all from one sample in a study of T cell responses to AZD1222 COVID-19 vaccine. The repertoire was sequenced with immunoSEQ multiplex PCR; TCRdb's copy has only in-frame clones and lacks some. The profile shows under 140,000 clones, just under 95% of them singletons. The sample here was peripheral blood, taken 28 days after the second AZD1222 dose. The receptor source for this set is an adult who received the AZD1222 COVID-19 vaccine. CDR3s include the opening cysteine and the closing phenylalanine or tryptophan. The D gene is left open where the match is weak. Size values are once, few and many counts, or a class for expanded clones, and some rows have none.

d_call | clone_size | j_call | v_call | cdr3_nt | cdr3_aa
TRBD1 | - | TRBJ2-2 | TRBV6-5 | TGTGCCAGCAGTTCCGGGACAGGGCGAGTCACCGGGGAGCTGTTTTTT | CASSSGTGRVTGELFF
- | - | TRBJ2-7 | TRBV2 | TGTGCCAGCAGATCCTTCGGATTCTCCTACGAGCAGTACTTC | CASRSFGFSYEQYF
- | - | TRBJ1-4 | TRBV9 | TGTGCCAGCAGCCCCCAAAGTGGGGCTAATGAAAAACTGTTTTTT | CASSPQSGANEKLFF
- | once | TRBJ1-1 | TRBV6-5 | TGTGCCAGCCTTTTTAGGGAGGGATTCAACACTGAAGCTTTCTTT | CASLFREGFNTEAFF
- | - | TRBJ1-2 | TRBV2 | TGTGCCAGCAGTGATAGCGACAGGCACTATGGCTACACCTTC | CASSDSDRHYGYTF
- | - | TRBJ1-1 | TRBV5-1 | TGCGCCAGCAGCCCAACAAGTATCTTCACTGAAGCTTTCTTT | CASSPTSIFTEAFF
TRBD2 | - | TRBJ2-1 | TRBV24-1 | TGTGCCACCAGTGATTTTGGGCTAGCGGGGGGTGGGGAGCAGTTCTTC | CATSDFGLAGGGEQFF
- | once | TRBJ2-1 | TRBV3-1/TRBV3-2 | TGTGCCAGCAGTCCCCCCACCGGCAGGGTTAATTACAATGAGCAGTTCTTC | CASSPPTGRVNYNEQFF
TRBD1 | - | TRBJ2-7 | TRBV9 | TGTGCCAGCAGCGCCACGGGACAGACCTACGAGCAGTACTTC | CASSATGQTYEQYF
TRBD1 | - | TRBJ1-2 | TRBV6-4 | TGTGCCAGCAGTGCCCTCTTCGACAGGGCTGGTGGCTACACCTTC | CASSALFDRAGGYTF
TRBD1 | - | TRBJ2-7 | TRBV5-1 | TGCGCCAGCAGATCGACAGGGGGCATTGGCTACGAGCAGTACTTC | CASRSTGGIGYEQYF
TRBD1 | - | TRBJ1-5 | TRBV19 | TGTGCCAGTAGTAGGGGGACAGGGAATAGCAATCAGCCCCAGCATTTT | CASSRGTGNSNQPQHF
- | - | TRBJ2-1 | TRBV29-1 | TGCACCCTTGCGATAGGGTCCTACAATGAGCAGTTCTTC | CTLAIGSYNEQFF
- | - | TRBJ1-3 | TRBV6-6 | TGTGCCAGCAGTCCCCGGGGGGGGCCTAGCTCTGGAAACACCATATATTTT | CASSPRGGPSSGNTIYF
- | - | TRBJ1-5 | TRBV5-6 | TGTGCCAGCAGCTTACCGGGGCGAAATCAGCCCCAGCATTTT | CASSLPGRNQPQHF
TRBD2 | - | TRBJ2-1 | TRBV6-2/TRBV6-3 | TGTGCCAGCAGTTCTCCCACTGCGGGGGTCTTTATCGGGAATGAGCAGTTCTTC | CASSSPTAGVFIGNEQFF
- | - | TRBJ1-6 | TRBV7-3 | TGTGCCAGCAGCCCCGGGGGGGGTAGGAATTCACCCCTCCACTTT | CASSPGGGRNSPLHF
TRBD1 | - | TRBJ2-7 | TRBV7-9 | TGTGCCAGCAGCCTTCTACCGGGACAGGGGTCCCACGAGCAGTACTTC | CASSLLPGQGSHEQYF
- | - | TRBJ1-1 | TRBV18 | TGTGCCAGCTCACAAAACAGGGAAGAAGCTTTCTTT | CASSQNREEAFF
- | - | TRBJ2-5 | TRBV7-2 | TGTGCCAGCAGCTCATCTCGACGAGAGACCCAGTACTTC | CASSSSRRETQYF
- | once | TRBJ1-1 | TRBV19 | TGTGCCAGTCTCGACAGCCCCATGAACACTGAAGCTTTCTTT | CASLDSPMNTEAFF
TRBD1 | - | TRBJ1-5 | TRBV19 | TGTGCCAGTAGTATAGGGACAGGGGATAATCAGCCCCAGCATTTT | CASSIGTGDNQPQHF
- | - | TRBJ1-3 | TRBV5-6 | TGTGCCAGCAGCTTCTGGGCAGGGCTATCCCTTGGAAACACCATATATTTT | CASSFWAGLSLGNTIYF
- | - | TRBJ2-5 | TRBV6-2/TRBV6-3 | TGTGCCAGCAGTTACCTACGACTAGTACATTTGGAGACCCAGTACTTC | CASSYLRLVHLETQYF
- | - | TRBJ2-7 | TRBV11-2 | TGTGCCAGCAGCTTAGATCGGGCCTCCTACGAGCAGTACTTC | CASSLDRASYEQYF
- | - | TRBJ1-6 | TRBV6-2/TRBV6-3 | TGTGCCAGCAGTTACTCATCGCAGGAAAATTCACCCCTCCACTTT | CASSYSSQENSPLHF
- | - | TRBJ1-1 | TRBV1 | TGCACCAGCAGCCAAGATGACAGGGCCAAAAACACTGAAGCTTTCTTT | CTSSQDDRAKNTEAFF
- | - | TRBJ2-7 | TRBV12-3/TRBV12-4 | TGTGCCAGCAGTTTAGGGTACGAGCAGTACTTC | CASSLGYEQYF
TRBD1 | - | TRBJ2-7 | TRBV3-1/TRBV3-2 | TGTGCCAGCAGCCAAGCGGGTGGGACAGGGTCCTACGAGCAGTACTTC | CASSQAGGTGSYEQYF
TRBD1 | - | TRBJ1-4 | TRBV7-9 | TGTGCCAGCAGCGCCGGAGAGGGACAGGGAGAATTT | CASSAGEGQGEF
TRBD1 | - | TRBJ1-5 | TRBV3-1/TRBV3-2 | TGTGCCAGCAGCCAATACGCAGGGGGGAATAGCAATCAGCCCCAGCATTTT | CASSQYAGGNSNQPQHF
TRBD2 | - | TRBJ2-1 | TRBV6-2/TRBV6-3 | TGTGCCAGCAGTCCCCGCGAAGCGGGGGGCAATGAGCAGTTCTTC | CASSPREAGGNEQFF
- | once | TRBJ2-1 | TRBV19 | TGTGCCAGTAGTATACGTAACGGGGGAAGAAATGAGCAGTTCTTC | CASSIRNGGRNEQFF
- | - | TRBJ2-1 | TRBV20-1 | TGCAGTGCTAGTGCCCCTTATTCGGGGCAGTTCTTC | CSASAPYSGQFF
- | once | TRBJ2-2 | TRBV6-5 | TGTGCCAGCACTAGCCAAGGAACCGGGGAGCTGTTTTTT | CASTSQGTGELFF
- | - | TRBJ2-5 | TRBV6-1 | TGTGCCAGCAGTGAAGCGCCAGGGGAGACCCAGTACTTC | CASSEAPGETQYF
TRBD1 | - | TRBJ2-2 | TRBV14 | TGTGCCAGCAGTCTCACAGGGGGCAACACCGGGGAGCTGTTTTTT | CASSLTGGNTGELFF
- | - | TRBJ1-1 | TRBV5-6 | TGTGCCAGCAGCCCCGGTGGGGGGGCCATGAACACTGAAGCTTTCTTT | CASSPGGGAMNTEAFF
TRBD1 | - | TRBJ1-4 | TRBV11-2 | TGTGCCAGCACCACCGGACAGGGATGGGACACTAATGAAAAACTGTTTTTT | CASTTGQGWDTNEKLFF
- | - | TRBJ2-5 | TRBV10-1 | TGCGCCAGCAATTCTTGGGGGTTAATGGGTGAGACCCAGTACTTC | CASNSWGLMGETQYF
- | - | TRBJ1-2 | TRBV3-1/TRBV3-2 | TGTGCCAGCAGCCAGGTAGGGAGGAACTATGGCTACACCTTC | CASSQVGRNYGYTF
- | once | TRBJ1-5 | TRBV5-4 | TGTGCCAGCAGCTTGGAAGGGGCTCCGGTCAAGCCCCAGCATTTT | CASSLEGAPVKPQHF
- | - | TRBJ1-2 | TRBV29-1 | TGCAGCGGCGGGATGGGGGACTATGGCTACACCTTC | CSGGMGDYGYTF
- | - | TRBJ1-5 | TRBV5-1 | TGCGCCAGCAGCTTGGGGGTCAGGTCTTCCAATCAGCCCCAGCATTTT | CASSLGVRSSNQPQHF
- | - | TRBJ1-2 | TRBV5-4 | TGTGCCAGCAGCTTAGGAGGGGCGGGTGGCTACACCTTC | CASSLGGAGGYTF
- | - | TRBJ2-7 | TRBV7-9 | TGTGCCAGCAGCCCCAGGTCCTACGAGCAGTACTTC | CASSPRSYEQYF
- | - | TRBJ1-3 | TRBV3-1/TRBV3-2 | TGTGCCAGCAGCCACGCAGGGTCTGGAAACACCATATATTTT | CASSHAGSGNTIYF
- | once | TRBJ1-5 | TRBV19 | TGTGCCAGTTCGCCCCCCCTCAGGGATCAGCCCCAGCATTTT | CASSPPLRDQPQHF
- | - | TRBJ2-1 | TRBV6-4 | TGTGCCAGCAGTGACTCGGGAGGGGGGGGCAATGAGCAGTTCTTC | CASSDSGGGGNEQFF
TRBD1 | - | TRBJ1-6 | TRBV5-5 | TGTGCCAGCAGCATAAGGACAGGGGGCAGCTCCTATAATTCACCCCTCCACTTT | CASSIRTGGSSYNSPLHF
- | - | TRBJ1-5 | TRBV27 | TGTGCCAGCAGTTTATGGTCCGGGTTCAATCAGCCCCAGCATTTT | CASSLWSGFNQPQHF
TRBD2 | - | TRBJ2-1 | TRBV15 | TGTGCCACCAGCAGAGCCGGGGGGGCCTACAATGAGCAGTTCTTC | CATSRAGGAYNEQFF
TRBD2 | - | TRBJ2-2 | TRBV2 | TGTGCCAGCAGCCAGCTGCGGGGGACCGGGGAGCTGTTTTTT | CASSQLRGTGELFF
- | - | TRBJ1-2 | TRBV12-3/TRBV12-4 | TGTGCCAGCGGGACTTCCAACTATGGCTACACCTTC | CASGTSNYGYTF
- | - | TRBJ1-4 | TRBV29-1 | TGCAGCGTTAGTGAGAATGAAAAACTGTTTTTT | CSVSENEKLFF
- | - | TRBJ2-7 | TRBV9 | TGTGCCAGCAGCCCGGGACGGAGCTCCTACGAGCAGTACTTC | CASSPGRSSYEQYF
TRBD1 | - | TRBJ1-2 | TRBV2 | TGTGCCAGCAGGATCAAGACAGGGGGCGCGTATGGCTACACCTTC | CASRIKTGGAYGYTF
TRBD2 | - | TRBJ2-1 | TRBV7-3 | TGTGCCAGCAGCGGGTCGAGCGGGGGAGCCTACAATGAGCAGTTCTTC | CASSGSSGGAYNEQFF
TRBD2 | - | TRBJ2-5 | TRBV2 | TGTGCCAGCAATCCCGTAGCGGGGGGGCGCCAAGAGACCCAGTACTTC | CASNPVAGGRQETQYF
- | - | TRBJ2-1 | TRBV7-9 | TGTGCCAGCAGCTTAATTTCGTACGGGGAAAGGTACAATGAGCAGTTCTTC | CASSLISYGERYNEQFF